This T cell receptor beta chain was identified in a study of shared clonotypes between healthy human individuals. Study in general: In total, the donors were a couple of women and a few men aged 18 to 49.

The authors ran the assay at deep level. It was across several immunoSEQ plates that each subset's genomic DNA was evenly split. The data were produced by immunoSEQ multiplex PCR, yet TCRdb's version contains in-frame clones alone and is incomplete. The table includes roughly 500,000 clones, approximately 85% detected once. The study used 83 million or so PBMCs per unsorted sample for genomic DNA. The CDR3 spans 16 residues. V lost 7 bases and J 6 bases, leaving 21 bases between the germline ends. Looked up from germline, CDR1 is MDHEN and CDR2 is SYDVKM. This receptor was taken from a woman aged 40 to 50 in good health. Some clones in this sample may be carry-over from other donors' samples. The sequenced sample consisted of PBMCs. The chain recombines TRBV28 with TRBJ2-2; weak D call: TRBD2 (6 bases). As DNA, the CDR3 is TGTGCCAGCAACCCGGACTATCCCCGGAGCTCCGGGGAGCTGTTTTTT. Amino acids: CASNPDYPRSSGELFF.